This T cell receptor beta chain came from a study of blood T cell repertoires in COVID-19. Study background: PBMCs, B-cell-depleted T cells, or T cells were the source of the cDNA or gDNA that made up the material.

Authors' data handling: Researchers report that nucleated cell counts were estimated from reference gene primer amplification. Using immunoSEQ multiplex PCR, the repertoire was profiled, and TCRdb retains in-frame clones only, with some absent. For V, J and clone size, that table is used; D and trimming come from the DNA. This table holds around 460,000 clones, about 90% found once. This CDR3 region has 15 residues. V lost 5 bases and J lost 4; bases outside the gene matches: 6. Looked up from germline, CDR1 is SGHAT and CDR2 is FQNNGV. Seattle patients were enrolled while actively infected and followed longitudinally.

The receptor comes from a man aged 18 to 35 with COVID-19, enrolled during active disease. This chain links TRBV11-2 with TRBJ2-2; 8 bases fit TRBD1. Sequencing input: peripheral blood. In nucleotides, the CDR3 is TGTGCCAGCAGCGTCGACAGGGGCCGCACCGGGGAGCTGTTTTTT. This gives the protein CASSVDRGRTGELFF.